The next 10 T cell receptor beta chains were all read from a single sample in a study of blood T cell repertoires in COVID-19. Using immunoSEQ multiplex PCR, the repertoire was profiled, and TCRdb retains in-frame clones only, with some absent. The data contain some 350,000 clones, over 75% of them seen just once; the ten biggest clones take up approximately 1%. Sequencing used PBMCs or T cells enriched from blood (not recorded which). These receptors were taken from a man between 18 and 35 years old who had recovered from COVID-19.

V usage is TRBV5-4 and J usage is TRBJ1-4; TRBD1 aligns across 7 bases. CDR3 length: 15 amino acids. Germline loops: CDR1 SGHNT, CDR2 YYREEE (reference sequence). With 4 bases clipped from V and 1 base from J, the junction kept 4 bases outside the gene matches. CDR3 in amino acids: CASSIYRGTNEKLFF. For the CDR3, the DNA is TGTGCCAGCAGCATCTACAGGGGAACTAATGAAAAACTGTTTTTT.

The chain combines TRBV6-6 with TRBJ1-4, with D perhaps TRBD1 (5 bases). CDR3 size: 14 residues. In germline, CDR1 is MNHNY, CDR2 SVGAGI (reference sequence). The V and J ends lost 5 bases and 7 bases respectively, with 14 bases between them. The CDR3 here is CASSQDITVEKLFF. CDR3 nucleotides: TGTGCCAGCAGTCAGGACATAACGGTTGAAAAACTGTTTTTT.

The chain joins TRBV10-3 to TRBJ1-1, with 11 bases that match TRBD1. CDR3 length equals 15 residues. Germline CDR1 reads ENHRY; CDR2 reads SYGVKD. J was trimmed by 5 bases and V by 5 bases; bases with no gene match: 7. CDR3 amino acids: CAISNPGQGGTEAFF. The CDR3 nucleotides are TGTGCCATCAGTAACCCGGGACAGGGGGGGACTGAAGCTTTCTTT.

This clone was observed once. The gene calls are TRBV19 and TRBJ2-7, with 7 positions matching TRBD1. With 4 bases clipped from V and 0 bases from J, the junction kept 6 bases outside the gene matches. The CDR3 is made up of 15 amino acids. Germline values: CDR1 LNHDA, CDR2 SQIVND (reference sequence). CDR3 bases: TGTGCCAGTAGTAAAGCCGGGACAGTCTCCTACGAGCAGTACTTC. Its protein is CASSKAGTVSYEQYF. Full variable domain (missing parts from reference TRBV19 and TRBJ2-7): DGGITQSPKYLFRKEGQNVTLSCEQNLNHDAMYWYRQDPGQGLRLIYYSQIVNDFQKGDIAEGYSVSREKKESFPLTVTSAQKNPTAFYLCASSKAGTVSYEQYFGPGTRLTVT.

The J gene is TRBJ2-7, the V gene TRBV9; D possibly corresponds to TRBD1 (6 bases). This CDR3 has 15 residues. V was clipped by 7 bases and J by 1 base, with 18 bases between them. Germline V gene data show CDR1 as SGDLS and CDR2 as YYNGEE. CDR3 residues: CASSRTGWSSYEQYF. CDR3 nucleotides: TGTGCCAGCTCCCGTACAGGGTGGTCGTCCTACGAGCAGTACTTC.

V and J are TRBV7-9 and TRBJ2-2; D unresolved. Germline lookup yields CDR1 SEHNR and CDR2 FQNEAQ (reference sequence). The CDR3 consists of 13 residues. V was shortened by 2 bases and J by 4 bases, with 5 bases between the two germline ends. The CDR3 loop reads CASSLKSTGELFF. The CDR3 DNA follows: TGTGCCAGCAGCTTAAAGAGCACCGGGGAGCTGTTTTTT.

The chain uses TRBV27 and TRBJ1-5; perhaps TRBD1 as D (6 bases). CDR1 is MNHEY, CDR2 SMNVEV, per germline (reference sequence). This CDR3 is 12 amino acids long. V was shortened by 5 bases and J by 6 bases, with 8 bases between the two germline ends. CDR3 sequence: CASSRGGQPQHF. In nucleotides, the CDR3 is TGTGCCAGCAGTCGAGGGGGTCAGCCCCAGCATTTT.

The rearrangement links TRBV4-2 to TRBJ1-2, with D hard to call. The germline V and J ends were trimmed by 2 bases and 3 bases, with 10 bases remaining between them. The germline CDR1 and CDR2 sequences are LGHNA and YNFKEQ. The CDR3 extends over 14 amino acids. The CDR3 sequence: CASSQIKPDYGYTF. DNA of the CDR3: TGTGCCAGCAGCCAAATCAAGCCGGACTATGGCTACACCTTC.

The chain couples TRBV7-6 to TRBJ2-2; TRBD1 might be the D (6 bases). Germline values: CDR1 SGHVS, CDR2 FNYEAQ. This CDR3 contains 18 residues. Deletions cut 3 bases from V and 1 base from J, with 18 bases between. The CDR3 protein is CASSFFNPGQMNTGELFF. The CDR3 region has the DNA TGTGCCAGCAGCTTTTTCAATCCGGGACAAATGAACACCGGGGAGCTGTTTTTT.

The rearrangement joins TRBV7-2 to TRBJ1-5, with D unclear. From germline, CDR1 is SGHTA and CDR2 FQGNSA. This CDR3 region has 13 residues. Deletions cut 2 bases from V and 7 bases from J, with 9 bases between. The CDR3 loop is CASSLLAEQPQHF. The CDR3 coding sequence is TGTGCCAGCAGCTTACTTGCGGAGCAGCCCCAGCATTTT.